These T cell receptor beta chains were read from a single sample in a study of CD4+ T cells in melanoma. Data came from immunoSEQ multiplex PCR; TCRdb stores just in-frame clones and leaves some out. The top ten hold 3.6% of the sample, which has 20,000 to 25,000 clones, roughly four fifths seen once. Source material: cells from a culture (not recorded whether cultured in vitro). These receptors came from a human donor with melanoma. The CDR3 runs from the conserved cysteine through the conserved F or W. The order of the fields is V gene, J gene, clone size, D gene, CDR3 protein, CDR3 DNA. The D gene is left open where the match is weak. Expanded clones get a size class; other rows say once, few or many, or leave the size out.

TRBV19	TRBJ2-1	.	.	CASSTLNYNEQFF	TGTGCCAGTAGTACCCTTAACTACAATGAGCAGTTCTTC
TRBV6-6	TRBJ2-4	.	.	CASTSAEGNIQYF	TGTGCCAGCACCTCCGCTGAGGGAAACATTCAGTACTTC
TRBV4-1	TRBJ1-1	.	TRBD1	CASSPRQGHTEAFF	TGCGCCAGCAGCCCCCGACAGGGCCACACTGAAGCTTTCTTT
TRBV10-1	TRBJ1-1	.	.	CASSKGQMNTEAFF	TGCGCCAGCAGTAAAGGACAGATGAACACTGAAGCTTTCTTT
TRBV5-4	TRBJ1-4	.	.	CASSLAGTGNEKLFF	TGTGCCAGCAGCTTGGCTGGGACGGGGAATGAAAAACTGTTTTTT
TRBV2	TRBJ2-7	.	.	CASSELENSYEQYF	TGTGCCAGCAGTGAATTGGAAAACTCCTACGAGCAGTACTTC
TRBV6-6	TRBJ1-1	.	.	CASIAEVGAFF	TGTGCCAGCATCGCGGAGGTAGGGGCTTTCTTT
TRBV5-1	TRBJ2-3	once	.	CASSLDSTDTQYF	TGCGCCAGCAGCTTGGATAGCACAGATACGCAGTATTTT
TRBV4-1	TRBJ2-6	.	TRBD2	CASSRTRRGAGSGANVLTF	TGCGCCAGCAGCCGGACGAGGCGGGGGGCTGGCTCTGGGGCCAACGTCCTGACTTTC
TRBV19	TRBJ1-1	.	.	CASSLQGLNTEAFF	TGTGCCAGTAGCCTCCAGGGCCTGAACACTGAAGCTTTCTTT
TRBV6-6	TRBJ2-6	.	.	CASIPTVSGANVLTF	TGTGCCAGCATCCCTACCGTCTCTGGGGCCAACGTCCTGACTTTC
TRBV30	TRBJ2-7	once	.	CAWSVAYEQYF	TGTGCCTGGAGCGTCGCGTACGAGCAGTACTTC
TRBV7-9	TRBJ2-3	.	.	CASSPQTDTQYF	TGTGCCAGCAGCCCCCAGACAGATACGCAGTATTTT
TRBV29-1	TRBJ2-1	.	.	CSARFSMGGEQFF	TGCAGCGCCAGATTCTCAATGGGTGGGGAGCAGTTCTTC
TRBV2	TRBJ1-2	.	TRBD1	CASSGTEEGGNYGYTF	TGTGCCAGCAGCGGGACAGAAGAAGGGGGGAACTATGGCTACACCTTC
TRBV4-1	TRBJ1-2	.	.	CASSRETGIYGYTF	TGCGCCAGCAGCCGGGAGACCGGGATCTATGGCTACACCTTC
TRBV19	TRBJ2-5	.	TRBD1	CASRPGGQGDGETQYF	TGTGCCAGTAGGCCCGGTGGACAGGGGGACGGAGAGACCCAGTACTTC
TRBV11-3	TRBJ1-2	once	.	CASRGGAVDDGYTF	TGTGCCAGCAGGGGGGGCGCGGTAGACGATGGCTACACCTTC
TRBV6-1	TRBJ1-2	.	.	CASSEDRSGIGYTF	TGTGCCAGCAGTGAGGATAGATCAGGGATTGGCTACACCTTC
TRBV6-5	TRBJ1-2	.	TRBD1	CASRPGTVGGYTF	TGTGCCAGCAGGCCCGGGACAGTTGGGGGCTACACCTTC
TRBV7-9	TRBJ1-1	.	.	CASSRPPLEAFF	TGTGCCAGCAGCCGCCCCCCCCTTGAAGCTTTCTTT
TRBV5-1	TRBJ1-6	.	.	CASSLDSGLGSPLHF	TGCGCCAGCAGCTTGGATTCTGGTCTCGGCTCACCCCTCCACTTT
TRBV5-8	TRBJ2-5	.	.	CASSLTGHGETQYF	TGTGCCAGCAGCTTAACCGGACATGGAGAGACCCAGTACTTC
TRBV27	TRBJ1-2	.	.	CASSLREAPKTNYGYTF	TGTGCCAGCAGTTTACGGGAAGCCCCGAAGACCAACTATGGCTACACCTTC
TRBV5-1	TRBJ2-5	once	.	CASSLAMANKETQYF	TGCGCCAGCAGCTTGGCCATGGCAAACAAAGAGACCCAGTACTTC
TRBV11-2	TRBJ2-5	.	TRBD1	CASSPLRGTAQETQYF	TGTGCCAGCAGCCCACTAAGGGGGACAGCCCAAGAGACCCAGTACTTC
TRBV10-3	TRBJ2-5	.	.	CAISGGLGETQYF	TGTGCCATCAGTGGGGGCCTCGGAGAGACCCAGTACTTC
TRBV5-4	TRBJ2-3	.	TRBD2	CASSKTSGGSTDTQYF	TGTGCCAGCAGCAAGACTAGCGGGGGTAGCACAGATACGCAGTATTTT
TRBV7-3	TRBJ2-1	.	.	CASSSRGGNEQFF	TGTGCCAGCAGTTCAAGGGGGGGGAATGAGCAGTTCTTC
TRBV5-1	TRBJ2-5	.	TRBD2	CASSSGLAGATRGQTQYF	TGCGCCAGCAGCTCCGGACTAGCGGGGGCCACTCGGGGGCAGACCCAGTACTTC
TRBV7-9	TRBJ2-5	.	TRBD1	CASSLAEGAETQYF	TGTGCCAGCAGCTTAGCCGAGGGGGCAGAGACCCAGTACTTC
TRBV2	TRBJ2-7	.	.	CASTLGGVGEQYF	TGTGCCAGCACCCTAGGGGGGGTTGGCGAGCAGTACTTC
TRBV5-1	TRBJ1-5	.	.	CASSLGLDQPQHF	TGCGCCAGCAGCTTGGGACTGGATCAGCCCCAGCATTTT
TRBV7-3	TRBJ1-1	.	.	CASSRVGAAPAFF	TGTGCCAGCAGCCGGGTTGGAGCCGCGCCGGCTTTCTTT
TRBV19	TRBJ1-3	few	.	CASSTASSGNTIYF	TGTGCCAGTAGTACAGCCTCCTCTGGAAACACCATATATTTT
TRBV10-2	TRBJ2-7	once	.	CASSGQYSYEQYF	TGCGCCAGCAGCGGCCAGTACTCCTACGAGCAGTACTTC
TRBV5-3	TRBJ2-7	few	.	CARSQIRNYEQYF	TGTGCCAGAAGCCAGATAAGGAACTACGAGCAGTACTTC
TRBV4-2	TRBJ1-4	once	TRBD1	CASSHGRTGTEKLFF	TGTGCCAGCAGCCACGGAAGGACAGGAACCGAAAAACTGTTTTTT
TRBV7-3	TRBJ2-3	.	.	CASSLSGGTDTQYF	TGTGCCAGCAGCTTATCGGGGGGCACAGATACGCAGTATTTT
TRBV11-3	TRBJ2-3	.	.	CASSPQGLTSTDTQYF	TGTGCCAGCAGTCCCCAAGGCCTGACTAGTACAGATACGCAGTATTTT
TRBV2	TRBJ1-6	.	TRBD1	CASSESGGATPLHF	TGTGCCAGCAGTGAATCAGGGGGCGCGACACCCCTCCACTTT
TRBV18	TRBJ1-1	.	TRBD1	CASSLTGAAGTEAFF	TGTGCCAGCTCACTGACAGGGGCCGCGGGGACTGAAGCTTTCTTT
TRBV20-1	TRBJ2-5	.	.	CSAPGARTQYF	TGCAGTGCTCCTGGGGCGAGGACCCAGTACTTC
TRBV7-3	TRBJ2-3	.	TRBD2	CASSRDRGGPTTQYF	TGTGCCAGCAGCCGGGACCGCGGGGGGCCTACCACGCAGTATTTT
TRBV5-6	TRBJ1-2	once	.	CASRLPRLGGYTF	TGTGCCAGCAGGTTACCAAGGCTTGGAGGCTACACCTTC
TRBV2	TRBJ2-1	.	.	CASRSLEGGKQFF	TGTGCCAGCAGATCCCTGGAAGGGGGAAAGCAGTTCTTC
TRBV21-1	TRBJ1-5	.	.	CASSKMGGLREPFRPNQPQHF	TGTGCCAGCAGCAAAATGGGGGGACTGAGGGAGCCCTTCCGCCCTAATCAGCCCCAGCATTTT
TRBV14	TRBJ1-1	.	.	CASSLRVGGDEAFF	TGTGCCAGCAGCCTTCGGGTGGGGGGCGATGAAGCTTTCTTT
TRBV19	TRBJ1-4	.	.	CASSLDTGLLFF	TGTGCCAGTAGTTTAGATACAGGGTTACTGTTTTTT
TRBV5-4	TRBJ1-2	.	.	CASSFQGANYGYTF	TGTGCCAGCAGCTTCCAGGGTGCGAACTATGGCTACACCTTC
TRBV30	TRBJ2-3	.	.	CAWTLDSTDTQYF	TGTGCCTGGACACTCGACAGCACAGATACGCAGTATTTT
TRBV5-6	TRBJ1-1	.	TRBD1	CASSLVDRAPEAFF	TGTGCCAGCAGCTTGGTCGACAGGGCCCCTGAAGCTTTCTTT